This T cell receptor (beta chain) derives from a study of T cells in Graves' hyperthyroidism and ophthalmopathy (dated by TCRdb to about 2019). As for the study more broadly: To identify TCR V-J signatures that set the groups apart, the researchers used a discovery cohort of 95 to 100 patients, made up of 40 to 45 with Graves' ophthalmopathy and about 60 with stable Graves' hyperthyroidism. The paper describes TCR Vbeta CDR3 sequencing of fewer than 150 peripheral blood samples, made up of some 40 ophthalmopathy patients, 70 to 75 hyperthyroidism patients and 17 progressor patients. In addition, the study compared T-cell repertoires in thyroid tissue and in blood from a handful of Graves' hyperthyroidism patients. For training and testing, the 80 to 100 patients in the discovery cohort were randomly divided in a 7:3 ratio. Whether ophthalmopathy could be predicted prospectively was tested in an independent validation cohort made up of approximately 19 hyperthyroidism patients plus 17 patients who later progressed to ophthalmopathy. Following sampling, methimazole starting at 30 mg daily was given to hyperthyroidism patients, and high-dose intravenous methylprednisolone was given to ophthalmopathy patients.

Amplification of TCR beta CDR3 regions was carried out from RNA transcripts. For the first round of RT-PCR on the TCR CDR3, the HTBI primer set was used together with the Qiagen OneStep RT-PCR kit. Libraries were constructed in a second round of multiplex PCR, after which size selection and purification were carried out. Sequencing of the libraries was done on an Illumina HiSeq2000 using paired-end 100 bp reads. Per the source publication's procedure: SOAPnuke was used to process the raw data, removing reads that contained adapters or uncalled bases, had a mean Phred below 15, or lacked an exact match to the constant primer or identifier. High-quality paired reads were merged with COPE v1.2.5, and unique nucleotide sequences were defined as clonotypes. Clonotypes were aligned to IMGT TRBV, TRBD and TRBJ reference segments using MiTCR v1.1. Analysis was restricted to V-J combinations with a frequency above 0.0001, which covered 98% to 99.2% of repertoires. A TCS score was defined as the ratio between F50 (clonal expansion) and ExV (chaos), using BLOSUM62-based TCRdist between CDR3 peptides within each V-J. Welch's t-statistics and random forest reduced some 510 V-J features to under 15, which were used in a naive Bayes classifier (R e1071). Thyroid-blood repertoire similarity was quantified with the Morisita-Horn index. TCRdb ran its own pipeline on the public reads, namely fastp trimming at Q25 and MiXCR clone calling, and kept in-frame beta chains. Every distinct CDR3 protein forms one entry, paired with its most common genes and DNA. The V and J calls come from TCRdb's annotation, not from the publication. In all, the sample holds about 510,000 distinct CDR3 sequences, and 40% to 50% of those were seen once. The top ten clones comprise about 45% of the sample.

Exclusion was applied to patients with uncontrolled infections, other autoimmune diseases, pregnancy or lactation. Diagnoses were based on clinical symptoms, serum thyroxine and TRAb, thyroid ultrasound and orbital computed tomography. Total RNA was extracted with Trizol reagent, and quality was checked on an Agilent 2100 Bioanalyzer. This clonotype was seen many times. Its cognate antigen has yet to be identified. Per-base quality was not reported, and no clone a single base away is much larger than it. Points the paper makes about the study in general: In validation, the model predicted progression to ophthalmopathy with approximately 69% sensitivity and roughly 75% specificity, a median of around six months before onset. No statistical method was used to fix the sample size in advance, and group allocation was not hidden from the investigators. Ophthalmopathy was separated from stable hyperthyroidism by a 13 V-J signature model, with 87.88% sensitivity and approximately 84% specificity obtained in cross-validation and 80%/75% obtained in testing. Most expanded thyroid clonotypes (frequency above 0.001) were also detected in blood, suggesting blood repertoires may reflect thyroid immune responses.

Cut back by 2 bases and 4 bases, the V and J ends lie 12 bases apart. The CDR3 contains 15 residues, cysteine and phenylalanine counted. Solely the CDR3 DNA is kept, with 45 bases framed from the first base. Based on the germline V gene, the CDR1 and CDR2 sequences are SGHDN and FVKESK. The source material was peripheral blood or thyroid tissue (not recorded which). This receptor was identified in an adult woman with Graves' disease, either hyperthyroidism or ophthalmopathy (not recorded which). The V and J segments used are TRBV14 and TRBJ1-3, with the D gene not clear enough to name. The CDR3 region: CASSQYGDSGNTIYF. Read as DNA, the sequence is TGTGCCAGCAGCCAATACGGGGATTCCGGAAACACCATATATTTT.